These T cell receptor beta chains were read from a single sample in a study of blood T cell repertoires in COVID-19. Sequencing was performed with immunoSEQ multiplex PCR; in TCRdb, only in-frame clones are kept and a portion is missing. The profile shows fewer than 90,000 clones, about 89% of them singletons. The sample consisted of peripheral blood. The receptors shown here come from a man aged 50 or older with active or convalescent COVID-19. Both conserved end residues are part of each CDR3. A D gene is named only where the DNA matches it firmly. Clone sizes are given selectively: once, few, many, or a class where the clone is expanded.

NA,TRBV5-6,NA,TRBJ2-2,TGTGCCAGCAGCTTGGCAACGGCCGGGGAGCTGTTTTTT,CASSLATAGELFF
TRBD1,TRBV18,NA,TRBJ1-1,TGTGCCAGCTCAGAGGGACAGGGGGGTGTCGCTGAAGCTTTCTTT,CASSEGQGGVAEAFF
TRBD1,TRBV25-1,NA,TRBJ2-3,TGTGCCAGCAGTGATACAGGGGGCGTCAGCACAGATACGCAGTATTTT,CASSDTGGVSTDTQYF
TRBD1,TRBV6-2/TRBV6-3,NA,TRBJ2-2,TGTGCCAGCAGTTACCCGGAAGGGACAGGAATCACCGGGGAGCTGTTTTTT,CASSYPEGTGITGELFF
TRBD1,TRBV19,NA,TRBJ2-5,TGTGCCAGTAGTTGGACAGGGGGCTTAGAGACCCAGTACTTC,CASSWTGGLETQYF
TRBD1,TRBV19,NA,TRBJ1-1,TGTGCCAGTAGTACCCGGACAGGGAACACTGAAGCTTTCTTT,CASSTRTGNTEAFF
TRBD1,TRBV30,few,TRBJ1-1,TGTGCCTGGGCAGGGGGCCCAGGGGGCACTGAAGCTTTCTTT,CAWAGGPGGTEAFF
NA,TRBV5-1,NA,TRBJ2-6,TGCGCCAGCAGCTTAAGGGGTGGGTCTGGGGCCAACGTCCTGACTTTC,CASSLRGGSGANVLTF
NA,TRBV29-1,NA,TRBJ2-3,TGCAGCGTGCTTGACTTAGGGACACCCGGCAGCACAGATACGCAGTATTTT,CSVLDLGTPGSTDTQYF
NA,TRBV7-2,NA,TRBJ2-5,TGTGCCAGCAGCTTAAATTTGGCGGAAGAGACCCAGTACTTC,CASSLNLAEETQYF
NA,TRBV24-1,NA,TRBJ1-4,TGTGCCACCAGTGACCCCGGGAGTGGTAATGAAAAACTGTTTTTT,CATSDPGSGNEKLFF
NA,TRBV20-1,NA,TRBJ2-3,TGCAGTGCTAGTGGACGCGAGGGTACGCAGTATTTT,CSASGREGTQYF
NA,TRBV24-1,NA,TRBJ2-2,TGTGCCACCAGTGCCATCCAGGACACCGGGGAGCTGTTTTTT,CATSAIQDTGELFF
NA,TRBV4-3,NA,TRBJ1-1,TGCGCCAGCAGCCAAGGCACAGGGAAAGCTTTCTTT,CASSQGTGKAFF
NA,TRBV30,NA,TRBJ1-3,TGTGCCTGGAGCCTTAGTTCTGGAAACACCATATATTTT,CAWSLSSGNTIYF
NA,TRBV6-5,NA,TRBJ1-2,TGTGCCAGCGGGGGCAGGGCAAGTTTGGGCTACACCTTC,CASGGRASLGYTF
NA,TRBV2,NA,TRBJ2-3,TGTGCCAGCAACGGGGGAACCCTCACAGATACGCAGTATTTT,CASNGGTLTDTQYF
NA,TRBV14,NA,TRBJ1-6,TGTGCCAGCAGCCAAGCAGGGGTGGGTAATTCACCCCTCCACTTT,CASSQAGVGNSPLHF
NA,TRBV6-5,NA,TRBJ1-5,TGTGCCAGCACCGCAGGGAGCAATCAGCCCCAGCATTTT,CASTAGSNQPQHF
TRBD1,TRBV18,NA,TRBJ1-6,TGTGCCAGCTCACCCTCGGAGGGGGCCCTAGGGTCACCCCTCCACTTT,CASSPSEGALGSPLHF
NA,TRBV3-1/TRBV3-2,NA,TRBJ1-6,TGTGCCAGCAGCCTGTGGGGAGATAATTCACCCCTCCACTTT,CASSLWGDNSPLHF
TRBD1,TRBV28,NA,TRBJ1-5,TGTGCCAGCAGTCAATTGCAGGGGGGCAATCAGCCCCAGCATTTT,CASSQLQGGNQPQHF
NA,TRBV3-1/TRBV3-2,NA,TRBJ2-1,TGTGCCAGCAGCCAAGGTGACAGAGTCACGTTCTTC,CASSQGDRVTFF
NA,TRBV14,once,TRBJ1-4,TGTGCCAGCAGCCAAGTAAGGGGCTATAATGAAAAACTGTTTTTT,CASSQVRGYNEKLFF
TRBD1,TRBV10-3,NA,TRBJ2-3,TGTGCCATCAGTTCCACGGACAGGGGAAGGGATACGCAGTATTTT,CAISSTDRGRDTQYF
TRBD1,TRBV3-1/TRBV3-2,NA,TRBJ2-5,TGTGCCAGCAGCCAGGACAGGGAGCAGACCCAGTACTTC,CASSQDREQTQYF
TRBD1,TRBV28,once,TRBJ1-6,TGTGCCAGCAGTTCCCGGGCAGGGGGAGGATGGACCCACTTT,CASSSRAGGGWTHF
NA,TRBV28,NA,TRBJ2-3,TGTGCCAGCAGGTCCGGGACACCCACAGATACGCAGTATTTT,CASRSGTPTDTQYF
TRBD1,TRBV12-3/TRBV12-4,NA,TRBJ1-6,TGTGCCAGCACCACGGACAGGGGACCCCTCCACTTT,CASTTDRGPLHF
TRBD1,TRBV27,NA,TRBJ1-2,TGTGCCAGCAGTGCCCTGACAGGGTTTGCAGCTAACTATGGCTACACCTTC,CASSALTGFAANYGYTF